Listed below are T cell receptor beta chains from one sample, sequenced in a study of blood T cell repertoires in COVID-19. Sequencing was performed with immunoSEQ multiplex PCR; in TCRdb, only in-frame clones are kept and a portion is missing. The sample has some 300,000 clones, 90% seen once. Sample: PBMCs or T cells enriched from blood (not recorded which). The receptors originated from a woman aged 25 to 39 who had been exposed to COVID-19. Both conserved end residues are part of each CDR3. D genes are given only for firm matches. Clone size, where shown, is once, few, many, or a class for clones that have expanded.

size: -
V: TRBV5-1
J: TRBJ2-3
D: -
DNA: TGCGCCAGCAGCTTGGTAGCTCCCGCAGATACGCAGTATTTT
CDR3: CASSLVAPADTQYF

size: -
V: TRBV5-4
J: TRBJ2-7
D: -
DNA: TGTGCCAGCAGCTTCGGAGGCGAATACGAGCAGTACTTC
CDR3: CASSFGGEYEQYF

size: -
V: TRBV5-4
J: TRBJ2-1
D: -
DNA: TGTGCCAGCAGCTTGGATAGGGGCCCCAATGAGCAGTTCTTC
CDR3: CASSLDRGPNEQFF

size: -
V: TRBV24-1
J: TRBJ1-2
D: -
DNA: TGTGCCACCAGTGATCCCACAGGGTTACAGCCTGGCTACACCTTC
CDR3: CATSDPTGLQPGYTF

size: -
V: TRBV7-8
J: TRBJ2-1
D: TRBD1
DNA: TGTGCCAGCAGCCTCGGGACAGTTTACAATGAGCAGTTCTTC
CDR3: CASSLGTVYNEQFF

size: -
V: TRBV7-9
J: TRBJ1-6
D: -
DNA: TGTGCCAGCAGCTTGACAGCGTATAATTCACCCCTCCACTTT
CDR3: CASSLTAYNSPLHF

size: -
V: TRBV6-2/TRBV6-3
J: TRBJ2-7
D: -
DNA: TGTGCCAGCAGTTATCCCCTCGCAGGGTCACCCCACGAGCAGTACTTC
CDR3: CASSYPLAGSPHEQYF

size: -
V: TRBV2
J: TRBJ1-4
D: -
DNA: TGTGCCAGCAGTCCAATCGAAACTCAGCGGGGCGGACGTTTT
CDR3: CASSPIETQRGGRF

size: -
V: TRBV29-1
J: TRBJ1-2
D: TRBD1
DNA: TGCAGCGTTGAGGGGACAGGGTACTATGGCTACACCTTC
CDR3: CSVEGTGYYGYTF

size: -
V: TRBV9
J: TRBJ1-4
D: -
DNA: TGTGCCAGCAGCGTAGCGGGGATCCCTTATGAAAAACTGTTTTTT
CDR3: CASSVAGIPYEKLFF

size: -
V: TRBV6-5
J: TRBJ1-1
D: -
DNA: TGTGCCAGCAGTTACTCGAATGACTTAGGAGCTTTCTTT
CDR3: CASSYSNDLGAFF

size: -
V: TRBV10-3
J: TRBJ1-5
D: TRBD1
DNA: TGTGCCATCGGCGGGACAGGGGATCAGCCCCAGCATTTT
CDR3: CAIGGTGDQPQHF

size: -
V: TRBV12-5
J: TRBJ2-2
D: -
DNA: TGTGCTAGTGGCTTTGGGGGGAATTGGGCCGGGGAGCTGTTTTTT
CDR3: CASGFGGNWAGELFF

size: -
V: TRBV6-5
J: TRBJ2-1
D: -
DNA: TGTGCCAGCAGTTACTCGCGGACTACCCGATACAATGAGCAGTTCTTC
CDR3: CASSYSRTTRYNEQFF

size: -
V: TRBV18
J: TRBJ1-1
D: -
DNA: TGTGCCAGCTCACGATTGAACTTGCGACAGGCGGTGGGTGAAGCTTTCTTT
CDR3: CASSRLNLRQAVGEAFF

size: -
V: TRBV4-1
J: TRBJ2-3
D: TRBD2
DNA: TGCGCCAGCAGCCAAGTCCCCATAGCGGGGGGGCTCTTAGATACGCAGTATTTT
CDR3: CASSQVPIAGGLLDTQYF

size: -
V: TRBV6-5
J: TRBJ1-1
D: TRBD1
DNA: TGTGCCAGCAGCTCAACGACGGGACAGGGAGATGAAGCTTTCTTT
CDR3: CASSSTTGQGDEAFF

size: -
V: TRBV11-2
J: TRBJ2-5
D: TRBD1
DNA: TGTGCCAGCAGCTCCCCCCGGCCGGGACAGGGTCTAGAGACCCAGTACTTC
CDR3: CASSSPRPGQGLETQYF

size: -
V: TRBV9
J: TRBJ1-2
D: -
DNA: TGTGCCAGCAGCCCCCGGGGTACAACTTATGGCTACACCTTC
CDR3: CASSPRGTTYGYTF

size: -
V: TRBV3-1/TRBV3-2
J: TRBJ2-7
D: -
DNA: TGTGCCAGCAGCCCTAATCCGGGGGATCTGAAACTCGAGCAGTACTTC
CDR3: CASSPNPGDLKLEQYF

size: -
V: TRBV6-6
J: TRBJ1-1
D: -
DNA: TGTGCCAGCAGCCCCCGGACAGCCAGGAACACTGAAGCTTTCTTT
CDR3: CASSPRTARNTEAFF

size: -
V: TRBV9
J: TRBJ2-3
D: TRBD2
DNA: TGTGCCAGCAGCGTAGTAGCTAGCGGGGGGCCGAGCACAGATACGCAGTATTTT
CDR3: CASSVVASGGPSTDTQYF

size: once
V: TRBV5-1
J: TRBJ1-2
D: -
DNA: TGCGCCAGCAGCTTGGCCGGCACAGTGGGCTATGGCTATGGCTACACCTTC
CDR3: CASSLAGTVGYGYGYTF

size: -
V: TRBV7-2
J: TRBJ1-3
D: -
DNA: TGTGCCAGCAGCTTAAAAGGCGGGCAGTCCGGAAACACCATATATTTT
CDR3: CASSLKGGQSGNTIYF

size: -
V: TRBV4-1
J: TRBJ2-2
D: -
DNA: TGCGCCAGCAGCCAAGCACCTCGGCGGGGTAACACCGGGGAGCTGTTTTTT
CDR3: CASSQAPRRGNTGELFF

size: -
V: TRBV27
J: TRBJ2-2
D: TRBD2
DNA: TGTGCCAGCAGTTTAGTGACTAGCGGGGGGCCCGCGGGCGGGGAGCTGTTTTTT
CDR3: CASSLVTSGGPAGGELFF

size: -
V: TRBV7-9
J: TRBJ1-6
D: -
DNA: TGTGCCAGCAGAGGCCAGGGAAGTTCACCCCTCCACTTT
CDR3: CASRGQGSSPLHF

size: -
V: TRBV19
J: TRBJ2-2
D: -
DNA: TGTGCCAGTAGGAAGAGGACCGGGGAGCTGTTTTTT
CDR3: CASRKRTGELFF

size: -
V: TRBV19
J: TRBJ2-3
D: TRBD2
DNA: TGTGCCAGTATGGGCAGCGGGGCCACCCAGTATTTT
CDR3: CASMGSGATQYF

size: -
V: TRBV7-9
J: TRBJ1-1
D: TRBD1
DNA: TGTGCCAGCAGCGCCCCAGGGGGCACTGAAGCTTTCTTT
CDR3: CASSAPGGTEAFF

size: -
V: TRBV7-3
J: TRBJ1-2
D: TRBD1
DNA: TGTGCCAGCAGCTTAACTGGACAGGGGGCTCGCTATGGCTACACCTTC
CDR3: CASSLTGQGARYGYTF

size: -
V: TRBV4-1
J: TRBJ2-7
D: -
DNA: TGCGCCAGCAGTGGAGACTCCTACGAGCAGTACTTC
CDR3: CASSGDSYEQYF

size: -
V: TRBV6-5
J: TRBJ2-2
D: TRBD1
DNA: TGTGCCAGCAGCCTCGGACAGGGTAACACCGGGGAGCTGTTTTTT
CDR3: CASSLGQGNTGELFF

size: once
V: TRBV20-1
J: TRBJ2-7
D: -
DNA: TGCAGTGCTAGTCGGGGGTCCTACGAGCAGTACTTC
CDR3: CSASRGSYEQYF

size: -
V: TRBV4-3
J: TRBJ2-2
D: TRBD1
DNA: TGCGCCAGCAGCCAGACAGGGGGCGTCTTCGTCTTGCCCAACACCGGGGAGCTGTTTTTT
CDR3: CASSQTGGVFVLPNTGELFF

size: -
V: TRBV6-5
J: TRBJ2-3
D: TRBD1
DNA: TGTGCCAGCAGGAGGTCGGGACAGGGGTCAGATACGCAGTATTTT
CDR3: CASRRSGQGSDTQYF

size: -
V: TRBV6-5
J: TRBJ2-7
D: -
DNA: TGTGCCAGCAGCCGTCGGGGACTCCCCTACGAGCAGTACTTC
CDR3: CASSRRGLPYEQYF

size: -
V: TRBV11-2
J: TRBJ1-2
D: -
DNA: TGTGCCAGCAGCTTAGATGCGACAAGGCTTGGCTACACCTTC
CDR3: CASSLDATRLGYTF

size: -
V: TRBV14
J: TRBJ2-7
D: TRBD2
DNA: TGTGCCAGCAGCCAACGTAGGTGGGGGGGGATCTCCTACGAGCAGTACTTC
CDR3: CASSQRRWGGISYEQYF

size: -
V: TRBV12-2
J: TRBJ2-3
D: -
DNA: TGTGCAAGTCGCTTAGCCGGGGGGTTCTCCACCGGCACAGATACGCAGTATTTT
CDR3: CASRLAGGFSTGTDTQYF

size: -
V: TRBV18
J: TRBJ1-1
D: TRBD1
DNA: TGTGCCAGCTCACCACCAGACAGGGAGAACACTGAAGCTTTCTTT
CDR3: CASSPPDRENTEAFF

size: -
V: TRBV6-2/TRBV6-3
J: TRBJ2-1
D: TRBD1
DNA: TGTGCCAGCAGTAGGTTACCTTTTTTGTTTCGGGACAGGGCGAATGAGCAGTTCTTC
CDR3: CASSRLPFLFRDRANEQFF

size: -
V: TRBV5-8
J: TRBJ2-1
D: -
DNA: TGTGCCAGCAGCTTTCCGGGTACCTACAATGAGCAGTTCTTC
CDR3: CASSFPGTYNEQFF

size: -
V: TRBV6-5
J: TRBJ2-7
D: -
DNA: TGTGCCAGCAGGACAGGGAGGTTGGACGAGCAGTACTTC
CDR3: CASRTGRLDEQYF

size: -
V: TRBV9
J: TRBJ2-1
D: -
DNA: TGTGCCAGCTCTTCGACAGCTTTTCTCGATGAGCAGTTCTTC
CDR3: CASSSTAFLDEQFF

size: -
V: TRBV6-5
J: TRBJ2-2
D: -
DNA: TGTGCCAGCGATAAAAACAGGGCCACCGGGGAGCTGTTTTTT
CDR3: CASDKNRATGELFF

size: -
V: TRBV18
J: TRBJ1-3
D: TRBD1
DNA: TGTGCCAGCTCACAAATCCGGGACAGGGTACCTGGAAACACCATATATTTT
CDR3: CASSQIRDRVPGNTIYF

size: -
V: TRBV7-2
J: TRBJ1-2
D: -
DNA: TGTGCCAGCAGCGCAGGGACTAACTATGGCTACACCTTC
CDR3: CASSAGTNYGYTF

size: -
V: TRBV6-1
J: TRBJ1-3
D: TRBD1
DNA: TGTGCCAGCAGTGCCCCTCCCGGGACAGGCGGTCGCTCTGGAAACACCATATATTTT
CDR3: CASSAPPGTGGRSGNTIYF

size: -
V: TRBV19
J: TRBJ1-2
D: -
DNA: TGTGCCAGTAGTAAGGCAGGGGCTAACTATGGCTACACCTTC
CDR3: CASSKAGANYGYTF

size: -
V: TRBV11-2
J: TRBJ2-3
D: -
DNA: TGTGCCAGCAGGATGGGCGGGGTGGGTGATACGCAGTATTTT
CDR3: CASRMGGVGDTQYF